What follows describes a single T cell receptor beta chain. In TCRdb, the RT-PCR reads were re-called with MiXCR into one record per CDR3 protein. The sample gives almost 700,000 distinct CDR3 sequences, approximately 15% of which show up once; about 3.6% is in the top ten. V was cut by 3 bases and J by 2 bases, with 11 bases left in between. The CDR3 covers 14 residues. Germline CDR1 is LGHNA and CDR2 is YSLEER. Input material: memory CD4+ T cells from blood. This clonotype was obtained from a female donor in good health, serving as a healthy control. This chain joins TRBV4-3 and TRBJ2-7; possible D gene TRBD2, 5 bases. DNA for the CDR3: TGCGCCAGCAGCCAGACCACCGGGGCCTACGAGCAGTACTTC. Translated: CASSQTTGAYEQYF.